These T cell receptor beta chains were read from a single sample in a study of blood T cell repertoires in COVID-19. The protocol was immunoSEQ multiplex PCR, while the TCRdb copy is restricted to in-frame clones and leaves out a portion. The sample lists 50,000 or so clones, 75% to 90% seen once, with about 7% in the top ten. Sample: peripheral blood. Receptors were obtained from a man between 60 and 70 years old with active COVID-19. Both conserved end residues are part of each CDR3. The D gene is left open where the match is weak. Size is stated for part of the rows, as once, few or many counts, or as a class when the clone is expanded.

TRBJ1-5 | 14 | once | TRBV6-2/TRBV6-3 | NA | CASSPRGSNQPQHF | TGTGCCAGCAGTCCGAGGGGGAGCAATCAGCCCCAGCATTTT
TRBJ2-3 | 14 | NA | TRBV6-6 | NA | CASSTQGSTDTQYF | TGTGCCAGCAGTACACAGGGCAGCACAGATACGCAGTATTTT
TRBJ1-1 | 15 | NA | TRBV4-3 | TRBD1 | CASSQDPAGGTEAFF | TGCGCCAGCAGCCAAGATCCGGCAGGGGGGACTGAAGCTTTCTTT
TRBJ2-2 | 15 | few | TRBV7-2 | NA | CASSLNPGNTGELFF | TGTGCCAGCAGCTTAAATCCGGGGAACACCGGGGAGCTGTTTTTT
TRBJ1-2 | 15 | NA | TRBV28 | TRBD1 | CASSFGTGLEGGYTF | TGTGCCAGCAGTTTTGGGACAGGGCTCGAGGGTGGCTACACCTTC
TRBJ1-1 | 13 | NA | TRBV7-9 | NA | CASSSQGNTEAFF | TGTGCCAGCAGCTCCCAGGGGAACACTGAAGCTTTCTTT
TRBJ2-7 | 15 | NA | TRBV7-3 | TRBD2 | CASSLIAGGSYEQYF | TGTGCCAGCAGCTTAATAGCGGGAGGCTCCTACGAGCAGTACTTC
TRBJ2-3 | 15 | once | TRBV3-1/TRBV3-2 | TRBD2 | CASSLSSGSTDTQYF | TGTGCCAGCAGCCTTTCTAGCGGGAGCACAGATACGCAGTATTTT
TRBJ1-6 | 17 | once | TRBV18 | NA | CASSRPREGTYNSPLHF | TGTGCCAGCTCACGTCCCAGGGAAGGCACCTATAATTCACCCCTCCACTTT
TRBJ2-1 | 17 | NA | TRBV7-8 | TRBD2 | CASSAWGLAGGENEQFF | TGTGCCAGCAGCGCATGGGGACTAGCGGGAGGGGAGAATGAGCAGTTCTTC
TRBJ1-5 | 14 | NA | TRBV28 | NA | CASSFSSRGQPQHF | TGTGCCAGCAGTTTTTCCTCCAGGGGACAGCCCCAGCATTTT
TRBJ1-5 | 14 | NA | TRBV3-1/TRBV3-2 | TRBD1 | CASSQRTGLQPQHF | TGTGCCAGCAGCCAGAGGACAGGGCTTCAGCCCCAGCATTTT
TRBJ2-3 | 16 | NA | TRBV19 | TRBD1 | CASSSRTGWSTDTQYF | TGTGCCAGTAGTTCCAGGACAGGGTGGAGCACAGATACGCAGTATTTT
TRBJ2-3 | 15 | once | TRBV5-4 | NA | CASSLDLKPTDTQYF | TGTGCCAGCAGCTTGGATCTAAAACCCACAGATACGCAGTATTTT
TRBJ2-1 | 16 | NA | TRBV7-9 | TRBD2 | CASSFPGTSDHNEQFF | TGTGCCAGCAGCTTTCCCGGGACTAGCGACCACAATGAGCAGTTCTTC
TRBJ2-5 | 15 | NA | TRBV24-1 | TRBD1 | CATSDRKDRQETQYF | TGTGCCACCAGTGACCGAAAGGACAGGCAAGAGACCCAGTACTTC
TRBJ2-3 | 15 | NA | TRBV14 | NA | CASSRVAEDTDTQYF | TGTGCCAGCAGCCGCGTGGCCGAGGACACAGATACGCAGTATTTT
TRBJ2-1 | 15 | NA | TRBV3-1/TRBV3-2 | NA | CASSQGLGAVDEQFF | TGTGCCAGCAGCCAAGGCTTAGGGGCGGTGGATGAGCAGTTCTTC
TRBJ1-2 | 15 | NA | TRBV29-1 | TRBD1 | CSVGGTGGRLYGYTF | TGCAGCGTGGGGGGGACAGGAGGTAGGCTCTATGGCTACACCTTC
TRBJ2-3 | 15 | NA | TRBV7-2 | NA | CASSLVLGAGNTQYF | TGTGCCAGCAGCTTAGTATTGGGGGCCGGGAATACGCAGTATTTT
TRBJ2-6 | 13 | NA | TRBV12-5 | NA | CASAPPGANVLTF | TGTGCTAGTGCCCCTCCCGGGGCCAACGTCCTGACTTTC
TRBJ2-7 | 14 | few | TRBV4-1 | TRBD2 | CASSLTAGVDEQYF | TGCGCCAGCAGCCTAACGGCGGGGGTGGACGAGCAGTACTTC
TRBJ2-3 | 15 | once | TRBV7-3 | TRBD2 | CASSFSGISTDTQYF | TGTGCCAGCAGCTTTAGCGGGATTAGCACAGATACGCAGTATTTT
TRBJ2-2 | 15 | NA | TRBV5-1 | NA | CASSSGEGNTGELFF | TGCGCCAGCAGCTCTGGAGAGGGAAACACCGGGGAGCTGTTTTTT
TRBJ2-2 | 14 | NA | TRBV30 | NA | CAWREGAFTGELFF | TGTGCCTGGAGGGAGGGGGCCTTCACCGGGGAGCTGTTTTTT
TRBJ2-7 | 15 | once | TRBV3-1/TRBV3-2 | NA | CASSQEPRSFYEQYF | TGTGCCAGCAGCCAAGAGCCCAGGTCTTTCTACGAGCAGTACTTC
TRBJ1-4 | 14 | NA | TRBV19 | NA | CASSIYQGNEKLFF | TGTGCCAGTAGTATATACCAGGGCAATGAAAAACTGTTTTTT
TRBJ2-1 | 15 | NA | TRBV14 | TRBD1 | CASSQGGGRTNEQFF | TGTGCCAGCAGCCAAGGAGGGGGCCGGACTAATGAGCAGTTCTTC
TRBJ1-1 | 11 | NA | TRBV2 | NA | CASSVQIGAFF | TGTGCCAGCAGTGTGCAGATTGGAGCTTTCTTT
TRBJ1-4 | 16 | NA | TRBV15 | TRBD1 | CATSRARQGLGEKLFF | TGTGCCACCAGCAGAGCGAGACAGGGGTTAGGTGAAAAACTGTTTTTT
TRBJ1-2 | 13 | NA | TRBV5-5 | NA | CASSLDFNYGYTF | TGTGCCAGCAGCTTGGACTTTAACTATGGCTACACCTTC
TRBJ1-4 | 18 | once | TRBV3-1/TRBV3-2 | NA | CASSQVYGSRKRIEKLFF | TGTGCCAGCAGCCAAGTTTACGGGTCTCGAAAGCGAATCGAAAAACTGTTTTTT
TRBJ1-1 | 15 | NA | TRBV4-2 | NA | CASSPSPGVNTEAFF | TGTGCCAGCAGCCCGTCGCCAGGGGTGAACACTGAAGCTTTCTTT
TRBJ1-1 | 15 | NA | TRBV18 | TRBD1 | CASSTRQGARAEAFF | TGTGCCAGCTCAACAAGACAGGGGGCAAGGGCTGAAGCTTTCTTT
TRBJ2-7 | 15 | NA | TRBV9 | TRBD1 | CASSVGTGKAYEQYF | TGTGCCAGCAGCGTAGGGACAGGGAAGGCCTACGAGCAGTACTTC
TRBJ1-2 | 13 | few | TRBV7-2 | NA | CASSPQANYGYTF | TGTGCCAGCAGCCCACAGGCGAACTATGGCTACACCTTC
TRBJ2-7 | 15 | NA | TRBV15 | NA | CATSRDGQSSYEQYF | TGTGCCACCAGCAGAGATGGACAGTCCTCCTACGAGCAGTACTTC
TRBJ2-7 | 11 | NA | TRBV6-2/TRBV6-3 | NA | CASSYTYEQYF | TGTGCCAGCAGTTACACCTATGAGCAGTACTTC
TRBJ2-1 | 14 | NA | TRBV2 | NA | CASRERDWSNEQFF | TGTGCCAGCCGCGAAAGGGACTGGAGCAATGAGCAGTTCTTC
TRBJ2-3 | 15 | NA | TRBV6-2/TRBV6-3 | TRBD2 | CASSGTSGWGQSGYF | TGTGCCAGCAGTGGGACTAGCGGGTGGGGGCAATCTGGGTATTTT
TRBJ1-4 | 14 | once | TRBV7-2 | TRBD1 | CASSWGQGLGKLFF | TGTGCCAGCAGCTGGGGACAGGGGTTGGGAAAACTGTTTTTT